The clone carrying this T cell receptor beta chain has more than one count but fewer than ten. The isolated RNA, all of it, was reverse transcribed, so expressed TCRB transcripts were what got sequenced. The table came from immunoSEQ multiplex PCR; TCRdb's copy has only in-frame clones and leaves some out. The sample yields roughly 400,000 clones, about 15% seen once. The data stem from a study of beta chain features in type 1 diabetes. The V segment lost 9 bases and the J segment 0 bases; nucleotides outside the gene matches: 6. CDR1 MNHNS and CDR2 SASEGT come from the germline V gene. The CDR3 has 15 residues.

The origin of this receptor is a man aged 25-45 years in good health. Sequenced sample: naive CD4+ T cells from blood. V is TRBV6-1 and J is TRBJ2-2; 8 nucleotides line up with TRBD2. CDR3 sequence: CARSTSVANTGELFF. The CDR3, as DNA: TGTGCCAGGTCGACTAGCGTAGCGAACACCGGGGAGCTGTTTTTT.